This entry lists 7 T cell receptor beta chains sequenced from one sample in a study of T cells in narcolepsy. The method was immunoSEQ multiplex PCR; TCRdb's version includes in-frame clones alone and lacks a portion of them. The sample records tens of thousands of clones, roughly four fifths being singletons. The sample consisted of memory (CD45RA-) CD4+ T cells from blood. Receptors were obtained from a human donor in good health.

V usage is TRBV7-2 and J usage is TRBJ2-5; 9 bases are shared with TRBD1. The J call is in doubt because the DNA end fits TRBJ2-7 better. The CDR3 runs 15 residues. Germline CDR1 and CDR2: SGHTA and FQGNSA. The CDR3 loop reads CASSLAAGQGYEQYF. In DNA form, the CDR3 reads TGTGCCAGCAGCTTAGCAGCGGGACAGGGATACGAGCAGTACTTC.

A single count supports this clone. The chain links TRBV6-1 to TRBJ1-5, with D maybe TRBD1 (5 bases). Germline CDR1 MNHNS, CDR2 SASEGT. The CDR3 has 14 residues. Trimming left V 8 bases short and J 0 bases short, with 11 bases between. Here the CDR3 reads CASGDVYSNQPQHF. For the CDR3, the DNA is TGTGCCAGCGGGGACGTTTATAGCAATCAGCCCCAGCATTTT.

The rearrangement joins TRBV5-6 to TRBJ2-5; D possibly matches TRBD1 or TRBD2 (6 bases each). CDR1 is SGHDT, CDR2 YYEEEE, per germline. The CDR3 sequence is 16 residues long. With 0 bases removed from V and 2 bases from J, the gap between germline ends came to 14 bases. CDR3 in amino acids: CASSLVGGPRQETQYF. The DNA for the CDR3 is TGTGCCAGCAGCTTGGTAGGGGGGCCGAGGCAAGAGACCCAGTACTTC.

The rearrangement joins TRBV4-2 to TRBJ2-7; 8 bases are shared with TRBD2. Germline-derived CDR1 and CDR2 are LGHNA and YNFKEQ. The CDR3 is 16 amino acids. The J segment lost 4 bases and the V segment lost 3 bases, leaving 11 bases of the junction unmatched. In nucleotides, the CDR3 is TGTGCCAGCAGCCAGAGACCGGGACTAGGGGGTTACGAGCAGTACTTC. It translates to CASSQRPGLGGYEQYF.

This chain links TRBV29-1 with TRBJ1-1; tentative D call: TRBD1 (5 bases). Germline V CDR1 and CDR2: SQVTM, ANQGSEA. CDR3 length: 15 residues. V was trimmed by 0 bases and J by 3 bases, leaving 14 bases between them. CDR3 region: CSVEDRWRTYTEAFF. The CDR3 nucleotides are TGCAGCGTTGAAGATAGGTGGAGGACATACACTGAAGCTTTCTTT.

This clone has more than one count but fewer than ten. V is TRBV5-6 and J is TRBJ1-2; the D gene is possibly TRBD1 (6 bases). Germline V gene sequence: CDR1 SGHDT, CDR2 YYEEEE. This CDR3 is built from 15 residues. V dropped 0 bases and J dropped 8 bases, with 17 bases sitting between them. The CDR3 nucleotides are TGTGCCAGCAGCTTGGTTTCGTACAGGGAAGTAGGCTACACCTTC. This sequence encodes CASSLVSYREVGYTF.

The rearrangement uses TRBV5-4 and TRBJ1-1, with 8 bases identical to TRBD1. V shed 3 bases, J shed 6 bases, and the junction held 7 bases outside the gene matches. The CDR3 has 14 amino acids. The germline gives CDR1 SGHNT, CDR2 YYREEE (reference sequence). The DNA of the CDR3 is TGTGCCAGCAGCTCGCAGGGGGCTCGCTCTGAAGCTTTCTTT. Translation: CASSSQGARSEAFF.